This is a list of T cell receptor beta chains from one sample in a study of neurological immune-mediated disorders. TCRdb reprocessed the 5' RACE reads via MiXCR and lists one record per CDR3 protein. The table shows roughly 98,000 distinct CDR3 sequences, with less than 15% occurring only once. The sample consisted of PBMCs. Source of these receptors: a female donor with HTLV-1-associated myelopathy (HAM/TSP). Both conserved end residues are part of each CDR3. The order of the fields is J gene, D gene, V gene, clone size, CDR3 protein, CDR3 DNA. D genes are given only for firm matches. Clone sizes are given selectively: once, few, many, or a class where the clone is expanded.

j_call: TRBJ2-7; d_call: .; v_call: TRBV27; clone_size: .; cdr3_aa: CASSLMVGLTYEQYF; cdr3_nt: TGTGCCAGCAGTTTAATGGTCGGGCTGACATACGAGCAGTACTTC
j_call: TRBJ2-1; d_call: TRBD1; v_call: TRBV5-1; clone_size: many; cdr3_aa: CASRAVTGSYNEQFF; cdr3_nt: TGCGCCAGCAGAGCGGTGACAGGGTCTTACAATGAGCAGTTCTTC
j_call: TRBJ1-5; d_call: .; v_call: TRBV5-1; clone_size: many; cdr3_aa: CASSLDSSNQPQHF; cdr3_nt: TGCGCCAGCAGTCTGGACAGTAGCAATCAGCCCCAGCATTTT
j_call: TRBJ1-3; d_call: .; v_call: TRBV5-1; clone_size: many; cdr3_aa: CASSLASGDSGNTIYF; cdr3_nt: TGCGCCAGCAGCTTGGCTTCGGGGGACTCTGGAAACACCATATATTTT
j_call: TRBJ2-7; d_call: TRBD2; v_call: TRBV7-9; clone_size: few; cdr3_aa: CASSFGGGIYEQYF; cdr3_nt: TGTGCCAGCAGCTTTGGCGGGGGGATCTACGAGCAGTACTTC
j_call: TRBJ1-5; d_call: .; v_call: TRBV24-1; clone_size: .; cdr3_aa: CATSERGQPQHF; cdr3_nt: TGTGCCACCAGTGAGAGGGGACAGCCCCAGCATTTT
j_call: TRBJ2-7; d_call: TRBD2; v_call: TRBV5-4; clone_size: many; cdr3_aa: CASSRVGLAGDEQYF; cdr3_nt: TGTGCCAGCAGCCGGGTGGGGCTAGCGGGAGACGAGCAGTACTTC
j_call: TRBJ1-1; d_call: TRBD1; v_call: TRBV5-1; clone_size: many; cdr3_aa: CASSSGTGRNTEAFF; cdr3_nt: TGCGCCAGCAGCTCCGGGACAGGAAGGAACACTGAAGCTTTCTTT
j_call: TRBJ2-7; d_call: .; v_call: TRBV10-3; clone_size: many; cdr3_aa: CAIRDPPSGPSSYEQYF; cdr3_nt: TGTGCCATCAGGGACCCCCCCAGCGGCCCAAGCTCCTACGAGCAGTACTTC
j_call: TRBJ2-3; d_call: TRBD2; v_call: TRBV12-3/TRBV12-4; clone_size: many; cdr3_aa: CASSLQAGLIDTQYF; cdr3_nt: TGTGCCAGCAGTTTACAAGCGGGGTTAATAGATACGCAGTATTTT
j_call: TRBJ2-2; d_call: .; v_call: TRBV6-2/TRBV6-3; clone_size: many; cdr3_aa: CASSSSAELNTGELFF; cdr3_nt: TGTGCCAGCAGCTCCTCGGCAGAGCTGAACACCGGGGAGCTGTTTTTT
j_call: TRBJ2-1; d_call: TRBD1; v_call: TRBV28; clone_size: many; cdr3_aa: CASSPGQGEDEQFF; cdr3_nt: TGTGCCAGCAGTCCCGGACAGGGGGAGGATGAGCAGTTCTTC
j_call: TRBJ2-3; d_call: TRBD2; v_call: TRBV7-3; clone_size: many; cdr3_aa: CASSLLSGGAEDTQYF; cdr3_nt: TGTGCCAGCAGCCTCCTCAGCGGGGGGGCCGAGGATACGCAGTATTTT
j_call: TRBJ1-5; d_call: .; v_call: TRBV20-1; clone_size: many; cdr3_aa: CSARARSNQPQHF; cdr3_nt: TGCAGTGCTAGGGCCCGCAGCAATCAGCCCCAGCATTTT
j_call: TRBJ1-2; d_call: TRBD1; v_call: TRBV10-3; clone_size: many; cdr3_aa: CAISELTGQGYYGYTF; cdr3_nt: TGTGCCATCAGTGAGTTAACGGGACAGGGATACTATGGCTACACCTTC
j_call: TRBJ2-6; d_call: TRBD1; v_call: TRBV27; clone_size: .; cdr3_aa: CASSQTGSVSGANVLTF; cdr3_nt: TGTGCCAGCAGTCAGACAGGGTCCGTCTCTGGGGCCAACGTCCTGACTTTC
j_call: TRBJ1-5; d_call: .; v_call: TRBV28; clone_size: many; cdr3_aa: CASSLHRRQPQHF; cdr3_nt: TGTGCCAGCAGTTTGCACAGAAGGCAGCCCCAGCATTTT
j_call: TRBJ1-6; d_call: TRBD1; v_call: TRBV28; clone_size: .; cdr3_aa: CASSNPGQGVTLHF; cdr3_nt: TGTGCCAGCAGCAACCCGGGACAGGGTGTTACCCTCCACTTT
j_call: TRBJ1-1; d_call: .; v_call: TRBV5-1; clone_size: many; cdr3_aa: CASSLRGFDTEAFF; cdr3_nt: TGCGCCAGCAGCTTGAGGGGATTTGACACTGAAGCTTTCTTT
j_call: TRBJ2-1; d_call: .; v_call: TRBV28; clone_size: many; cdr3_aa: CASSLRAPGDEQFF; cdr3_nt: TGTGCCAGCAGTTTGAGAGCCCCGGGGGATGAGCAGTTCTTC
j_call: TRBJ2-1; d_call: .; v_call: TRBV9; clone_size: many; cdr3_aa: CASSYRGWGGEQFF; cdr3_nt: TGTGCCAGCAGTTATAGGGGATGGGGGGGCGAGCAGTTCTTC
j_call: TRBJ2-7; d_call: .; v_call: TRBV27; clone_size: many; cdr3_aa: CASSPPGRTGLVQYF; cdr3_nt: TGTGCCAGCAGCCCGCCGGGGAGGACCGGGCTGGTGCAGTACTTC
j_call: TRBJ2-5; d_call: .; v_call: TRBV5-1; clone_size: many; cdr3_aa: CASSTEASAETQYF; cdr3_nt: TGCGCCAGCAGCACGGAGGCAAGCGCAGAGACCCAGTACTTC
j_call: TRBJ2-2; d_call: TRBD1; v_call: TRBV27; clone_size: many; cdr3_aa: CASSLIQGVMGGELFF; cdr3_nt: TGTGCCAGCAGTTTAATACAGGGGGTAATGGGCGGGGAGCTGTTTTTT
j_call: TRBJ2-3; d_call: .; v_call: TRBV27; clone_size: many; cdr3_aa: CATSVARTDTQYF; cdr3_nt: TGTGCCACCTCAGTGGCCCGCACAGATACGCAGTATTTT
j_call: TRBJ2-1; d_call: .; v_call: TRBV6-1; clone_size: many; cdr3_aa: CASSDLWGPGNEQFF; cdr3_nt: TGTGCCAGCAGTGATTTGTGGGGGCCGGGCAATGAGCAGTTCTTC
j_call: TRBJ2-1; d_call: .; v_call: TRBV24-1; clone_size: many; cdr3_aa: CATSEGAGEQFF; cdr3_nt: TGTGCCACCAGTGAGGGGGCTGGTGAGCAGTTCTTC
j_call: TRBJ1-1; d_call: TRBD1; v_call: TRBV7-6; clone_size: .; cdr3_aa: CASSLLGGIGTEAFF; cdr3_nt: TGTGCCAGCAGCTTATTAGGGGGCATTGGCACTGAAGCTTTCTTT
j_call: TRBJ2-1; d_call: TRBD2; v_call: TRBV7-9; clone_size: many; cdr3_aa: CASSNPGGTPASYNEQFF; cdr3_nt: TGTGCCAGCAGCAATCCGGGGGGGACCCCAGCCTCCTACAATGAGCAGTTCTTC
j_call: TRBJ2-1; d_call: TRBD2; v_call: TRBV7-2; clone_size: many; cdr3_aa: CASSLRSAGGRNEQFF; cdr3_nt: TGTGCCAGCAGCTTAAGAAGTGCGGGGGGGCGAAATGAGCAGTTCTTC
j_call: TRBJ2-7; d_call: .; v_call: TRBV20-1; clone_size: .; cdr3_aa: CSAPQGTGGYEQYF; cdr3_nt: TGCAGTGCTCCCCAGGGGACCGGAGGCTACGAGCAGTACTTC
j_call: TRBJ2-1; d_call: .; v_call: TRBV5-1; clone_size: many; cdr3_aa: CASSLGGGMHNEQFF; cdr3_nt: TGCGCCAGCAGCTTGGGTGGTGGAATGCACAATGAGCAGTTCTTC
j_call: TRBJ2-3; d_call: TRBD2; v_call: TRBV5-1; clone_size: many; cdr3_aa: CASSRGHLAGGPPDTQYF; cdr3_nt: TGCGCCAGCAGCCGAGGGCATCTAGCGGGGGGGCCCCCAGATACGCAGTATTTT
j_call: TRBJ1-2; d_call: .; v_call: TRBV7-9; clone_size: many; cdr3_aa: CASSPLPRRGNYGYTF; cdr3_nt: TGTGCCAGCAGCCCCCTCCCCAGGAGAGGGAACTATGGCTACACCTTC
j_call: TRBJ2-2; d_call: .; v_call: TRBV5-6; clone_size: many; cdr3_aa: CASSSIFGTQHTGELFF; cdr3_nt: TGTGCCAGCAGCTCAATTTTCGGCACCCAACACACCGGGGAGCTGTTTTTT
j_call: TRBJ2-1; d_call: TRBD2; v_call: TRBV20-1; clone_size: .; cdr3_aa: CSARDRLAGGNEQFF; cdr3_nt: TGCAGTGCTAGAGATCGCCTAGCGGGGGGTAATGAGCAGTTCTTC
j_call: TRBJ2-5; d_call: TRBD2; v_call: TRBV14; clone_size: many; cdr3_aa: CASSPGRGQETQYF; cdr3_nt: TGTGCCAGCAGCCCCGGGAGGGGGCAAGAGACCCAGTACTTC
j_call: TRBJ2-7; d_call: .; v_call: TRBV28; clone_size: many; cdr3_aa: CASSFQNYEQYF; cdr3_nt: TGTGCCAGCAGTTTTCAGAACTACGAGCAGTACTTC
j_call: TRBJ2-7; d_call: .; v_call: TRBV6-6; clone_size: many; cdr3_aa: CASSYSMISGQQYF; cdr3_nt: TGTGCCAGCAGTTACTCGATGATATCGGGACAGCAGTACTTC
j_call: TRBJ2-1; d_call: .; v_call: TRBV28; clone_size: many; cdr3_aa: CASVGIPYNEQFF; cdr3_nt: TGTGCCAGTGTAGGGATCCCCTACAATGAGCAGTTCTTC
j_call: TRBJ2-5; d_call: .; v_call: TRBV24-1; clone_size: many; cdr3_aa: CATSDPTKGVTQYF; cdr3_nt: TGTGCCACCAGTGATCCTACTAAGGGAGTGACCCAGTACTTC
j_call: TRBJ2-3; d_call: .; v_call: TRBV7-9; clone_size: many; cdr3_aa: CASILSRLATDTQYF; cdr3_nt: TGTGCCAGCATCCTTAGTCGGCTAGCGACGGATACGCAGTATTTT
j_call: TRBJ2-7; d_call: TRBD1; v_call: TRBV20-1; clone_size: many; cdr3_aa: CSASDSGTGGYEQYF; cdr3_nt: TGCAGTGCTAGCGATTCCGGGACAGGGGGCTACGAGCAGTACTTC
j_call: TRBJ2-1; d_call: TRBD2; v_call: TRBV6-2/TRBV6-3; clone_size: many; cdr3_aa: CASSKDPRGGRGYNEQFF; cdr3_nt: TGTGCCAGCAGTAAAGACCCCCGGGGGGGCCGGGGCTACAATGAGCAGTTCTTC
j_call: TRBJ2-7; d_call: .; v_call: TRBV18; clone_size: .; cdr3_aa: CASSPWGEYEQYF; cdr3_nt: TGTGCCAGCTCACCGTGGGGGGAATACGAGCAGTACTTC
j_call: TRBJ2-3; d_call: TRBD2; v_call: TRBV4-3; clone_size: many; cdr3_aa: CASSHSGGADTQYF; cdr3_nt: TGCGCCAGCAGCCACTCTGGGGGGGCAGATACGCAGTATTTT
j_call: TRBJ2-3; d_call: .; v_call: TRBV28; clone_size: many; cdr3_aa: CASIPRAGTDTQYF; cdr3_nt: TGTGCCAGCATCCCCCGGGCCGGCACAGATACGCAGTATTTT
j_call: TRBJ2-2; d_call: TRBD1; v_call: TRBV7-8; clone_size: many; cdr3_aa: CASSKTGMYTGELFF; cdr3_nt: TGTGCCAGCAGCAAGACAGGGATGTACACCGGGGAGCTGTTTTTT
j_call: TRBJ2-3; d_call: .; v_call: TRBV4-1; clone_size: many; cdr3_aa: CASSQAMGGQGTDTQYF; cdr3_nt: TGCGCCAGCAGCCAAGCCATGGGGGGGCAGGGTACAGATACGCAGTATTTT
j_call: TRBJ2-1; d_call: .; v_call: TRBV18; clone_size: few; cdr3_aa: CASSPTGTFVNHNEQFF; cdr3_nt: TGTGCCAGCTCACCCACCGGGACATTCGTAAACCACAATGAGCAGTTCTTC